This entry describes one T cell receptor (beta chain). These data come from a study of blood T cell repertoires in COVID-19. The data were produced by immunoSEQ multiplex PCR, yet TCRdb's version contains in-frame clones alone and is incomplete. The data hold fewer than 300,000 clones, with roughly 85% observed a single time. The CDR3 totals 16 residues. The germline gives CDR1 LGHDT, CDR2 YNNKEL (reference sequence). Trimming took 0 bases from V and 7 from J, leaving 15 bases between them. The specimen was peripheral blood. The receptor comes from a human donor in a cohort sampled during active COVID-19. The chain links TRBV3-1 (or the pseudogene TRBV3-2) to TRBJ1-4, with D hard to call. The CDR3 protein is CASSQEYLQPGEKLFF. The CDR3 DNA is TGTGCCAGCAGCCAAGAATATCTGCAGCCGGGTGAAAAACTGTTTTTT.